One and the same sample provided the 5 T cell receptor beta chains below, sequenced in a study of cytomegalovirus exposure and HLA in healthy donors (TCRdb year 2017). Library method: the immunoSEQ multiplex PCR assay. The multiplex PCR relied on a mix of 60 forward primers for TCR Vbeta segments and 13 reverse primers for TCR Jbeta segments. This is the immuneACCESS table as TCRdb keeps it, with only in-frame sequences that have V and J called. A part of the clones is gone; compared with another copy, unresolved V genes explain less than half, and the rest is unexplained. The sample table shows 150,000 to 200,000 clones, and about 70% are seen once. The ten biggest clones cover 1.5% to 2% of the sample. Sequenced sample: PBMCs. The receptors stem from a woman in her twenties or thirties in good health and CMV-seronegative.

The chain carries TRBV18 and TRBJ2-4, with D possibly TRBD1 on 6 matching bases. CDR3 size: 18 residues. Germline CDR1 reads KGHSH; CDR2 reads LQKENI. Trimming removed 3 bases at V and 3 bases at J, with 21 bases between. The CDR3, as DNA: TGTGCCAGCTCACCTCTTGTGTATGGGACACCACTCAAAAACATTCAGTACTTC. Its translation: CASSPLVYGTPLKNIQYF. Filled out from reference TRBV18 and TRBJ2-4, the complete variable domain reads NAGVMQNPRHLVRRRGQEARLRCSPMKGHSHVYWYRQLPEEGLKFMVYLQKENIIDESGMPKERFSAEFPKEGPSILRIQQVVRGDSAAYFCASSPLVYGTPLKNIQYFGAGTRLSVL.

The chain links TRBV4-1 to TRBJ2-1; maybe TRBD2 (6 bases). With 0 bases removed from V and 9 bases from J, the gap between germline ends came to 12 bases. The CDR3 loop spans 14 amino acids. Germline lookup yields CDR1 MGHRA and CDR2 YSYEKL. Here the CDR3 DNA reads TGCGCCAGCAGCCAAGAATTAGGCGGGGTTGAGCAGTTCTTC. Translated, it gives CASSQELGGVEQFF.

This clone was found a few times. At one boundary the junction diverges from the germline segment, which might be a read error. The sample holds other DNA sequences that translate to the same CDR3. The chain uses TRBV4-1 and TRBJ1-4, with D unclear. Germline CDR1 is MGHRA and CDR2 is YSYEKL. The CDR3 has 14 amino acids. The CDR3 DNA is TGTGCCAGCAGCCAAGCAGCAACTAATGAAAAACTGTTTTTT. Residues: CASSQAATNEKLFF.

The chain recombines TRBV2 with TRBJ1-5; D perhaps matches TRBD1 (5 bases). Trimming took 6 bases from V and 0 from J, leaving 12 bases between them. The CDR3 covers 15 residues. CDR1 is SNHLY and CDR2 is FYNNEI in the germline V gene. CDR3 sequence reads: CASRLTDNSNQPQHF. The DNA for the CDR3 is TGTGCCAGCAGATTGACAGACAATAGCAATCAGCCCCAGCATTTT. Looking up the rest from reference TRBV2 and TRBJ1-5 gives the full variable domain: EPEVTQTPSHQVTQMGQEVILRCVPISNHLYFYWYRQILGQKVEFLVSFYNNEISEKSEIFDDQFSVERPDGSNFTLKIRSTKLEDSAMYFCASRLTDNSNQPQHFGDGTRLSIL.

The V and J genes are TRBV4-1 and TRBJ1-6, with 7 bases identical to TRBD1. V lost 3 bases and J lost 0; bases outside the gene matches: 8. Looked up from germline, CDR1 is MGHRA and CDR2 is YSYEKL. CDR3 length: 18 residues. The DNA of the CDR3 is TGCGCCAGCAGCCAGGCCGCAGGGGGAACCTCCTATAATTCACCCCTCCACTTT. As protein: CASSQAAGGTSYNSPLHF.